Reported below is one T cell receptor (beta chain). What it binds is not known. CDR1 is GTSNPN, CDR2 SVGIG, per germline (reference sequence). The CDR3 has 13 residues. Trimming stripped 2 bases from V and 8 bases from J, with 14 bases between. This sample is part of a study of T cell responses to AZD1222 COVID-19 vaccine. Measured with immunoSEQ multiplex PCR; TCRdb has only the in-frame clones, and not every one. Here the sample spans over 120,000 clones, roughly 89% being singletons. Study outcomes and limitations: Only after the peak T cell response were repertoires sampled.

The sequence was collected from an adult in good health. The source was peripheral blood, collected on day 0 of AZD1222 vaccination. J is TRBJ2-3 and V is TRBV30; no clear D. DNA for the CDR3: TGTGCCTGGAGTTTTCTGGCAGGAGCTACGCAGTATTTT. Its protein is CAWSFLAGATQYF. Drawing the rest from reference TRBV30 and TRBJ2-3, the complete variable domain is SQTIHQWPATLVQPVGSPLSLECTVEGTSNPNLYWYRQAAGRGLQLLFYSVGIGQISSEVPQNLSASRPQDRQFILSSKKLLLSDSGFYLCAWSFLAGATQYFGPGTRLTVL.